Listed below are T cell receptor beta chains from one sample, sequenced in a study of OX40 agonist ivuxolimab in advanced cancers. The data were produced by immunoSEQ multiplex PCR, yet TCRdb's version contains in-frame clones alone and is incomplete. The table shows about 69,000 clones, with roughly nine tenths occurring only once. The material was CD4+ or CD8+ T cells sorted from blood, obtained in a trial of the OX40 agonist ivuxolimab. These receptors came from an adult with an advanced solid tumor such as melanoma, head and neck, liver or kidney cancer. Both conserved end residues are trimmed from each CDR3.

v_gene	j_gene	CDR3aa
TRBV2	TRBJ2-2	ASSWTVLNTGELF
TRBV19	TRBJ1-5	ASRLTGGGNQPQH
TRBV7-9	TRBJ1-1	ASTQRGPNTEAF
TRBV5-4	TRBJ2-7	ASSLERTYEQY
TRBV4-3	TRBJ2-2	ASSPVSGDTGELF
TRBV18	TRBJ2-7	ASSPQHEQY
TRBV4-3	TRBJ2-7	ASSAGTSYEQY
TRBV27	TRBJ2-2	ASRYYRNTGELF
TRBV27	TRBJ2-2	ASRPFLDRDNTGELF
TRBV7-9	TRBJ2-7	ASRTTGYEQY
TRBV14	TRBJ2-1	ASSQTGGLNEQF
TRBV5-1	TRBJ1-1	ASSFQQGMNTEAF
TRBV5-1	TRBJ1-1	ASSLEAATEAF
TRBV27	TRBJ2-7	ASSWTSGAYEQY
TRBV14	TRBJ2-3	ASSPTSGSSTDTQY
TRBV11-2	TRBJ2-7	ASSGQGAQGYEQY
TRBV5-6	TRBJ1-2	ASRQQGNYGYT
TRBV6-1	TRBJ2-1	ASSLTGPEQF
TRBV19	TRBJ2-7	ASSNLAGWNEQY
TRBV6-6	TRBJ2-2	ASSYADTGELF
TRBV10-2	TRBJ2-1	ASMGAGLASYNEQF
TRBV4-1	TRBJ1-2	ASSLGTGDTYGYT
TRBV7-6	TRBJ2-7	ASSLAFEQY
TRBV4-3	TRBJ1-2	ASTSERTGGESYT
TRBV2	TRBJ2-7	ASKLAPSEQY
TRBV30	TRBJ2-1	AWMGGPWF
TRBV4-2	TRBJ2-2	ASSQDLGTGELF
TRBV6-6	TRBJ1-1	ASRLIQGQNTEAF
TRBV27	TRBJ1-2	ASSFTGNYGYT
TRBV15	TRBJ1-1	ATSRDPLTMNTEAF
TRBV6-1	TRBJ1-2	ASSEALPGTANYGYT
TRBV20-1	TRBJ2-1	SARNNEQF
TRBV2	TRBJ1-4	ASSEALHEKLF
TRBV4-3	TRBJ2-7	ASSQDRLADSYEQY
TRBV5-5	TRBJ2-2	ASSLGLAGYAGELF
TRBV6-5	TRBJ2-1	ASQDGELGEQF
TRBV30	TRBJ2-7	ACETVSLYEQY
TRBV20-1	TRBJ2-5	SDGKETQY
TRBV27	TRBJ2-7	ASSLSGGTSSYEQY
TRBV9	TRBJ1-1	ASSLEVGGTEAF
TRBV9	TRBJ1-5	ASSALISDNQPQH
TRBV5-4	TRBJ2-1	ASGPGTGDNEQF
TRBV27	TRBJ1-1	ASSPTPGTEAF
TRBV5-6	TRBJ2-7	ASSLGGSPYEQY
TRBV15	TRBJ1-2	ATLTSGTVDGYT
TRBV7-9	TRBJ1-5	ASYDITHNPDTNQPQH
TRBV6-6	TRBJ1-5	ASRTGNQPQH
TRBV9	TRBJ1-1	ASSVVAGPEAF
TRBV18	TRBJ2-3	ASSPQVVRTDPFGTDTQY
TRBV6-5	TRBJ1-1	ASSYKNMNTEAF
TRBV19	TRBJ2-7	ASSIGYRATYEQY